The 22 T cell receptor beta chains presented below share a single source sample, sequenced in a study of neoadjuvant anti-PD-1 for oral cavity cancer. Described time point: after neoadjuvant nivolumab, at surgical resection. The data were produced by immunoSEQ multiplex PCR, yet TCRdb's version contains in-frame clones alone and is incomplete. The repertoire has tens of thousands of clones, about 27% of them found once; the top ten carry 15% to 20%. The sequenced sample was tumor tissue, obtained after nivolumab (anti-PD-1) treatment. The receptor source for this set is a person between 40 and 85 years old with oral cavity squamous cell carcinoma.

The V call is TRBV5-6, the J call TRBJ1-6, with no clear D. CDR3 size: 13 residues. In germline, CDR1 is SGHDT, CDR2 YYEEEE. V dropped 5 bases and J dropped 8 bases, with 11 bases sitting between them. This CDR3 reads CASSYLVDSPLHF. The DNA of the CDR3 is TGTGCCAGCAGTTATCTGGTTGATTCACCCCTCCACTTT.

This chain joins TRBV27 and TRBJ1-4; 9 bases fit TRBD1. The V gene's germline CDR1 is MNHEY and CDR2 SMNVEV (reference sequence). CDR3 length: 15 residues. Losses at the gene ends were 6 bases for V and 6 bases for J; bases not matched to a gene: 8. CDR3 coding DNA: TGTGCCAGCAGACCGGCGGGGACAGGGTATGAAAAACTGTTTTTT. It yields the protein CASRPAGTGYEKLFF.

The rearrangement uses TRBV7-2 and TRBJ2-2; the match to TRBD1 covers 7 bases. Germline CDR1 is SGHTA and CDR2 is FQGNSA. CDR3 length: 14 amino acids. The V gene end was trimmed by 3 bases and the J gene end by 5 bases; junction bases not matched to a gene: 3. The CDR3 sequence is CASSFYRGTGELFF. The CDR3 coding sequence is TGTGCCAGCAGCTTCTACAGGGGAACCGGGGAGCTGTTTTTT.

This clone rates as medium-sized. This chain connects TRBV7-8 to TRBJ1-3; D is ambiguous. The ends were cut back, 1 base at V and 0 bases at J, with 4 bases in the middle. There are 14 residues in the CDR3. Germline V gives CDR1 SGHVS, CDR2 FQNEAQ. CDR3 DNA sequence: TGTGCCAGCAGCTTAGACAGCTCTGGAAACACCATATATTTT. Its protein is CASSLDSSGNTIYF.

V usage is TRBV28 and J usage is TRBJ1-1; D might be TRBD1 (5 bases). CDR1 is MDHEN, CDR2 SYDVKM, per germline. The CDR3 consists of 15 residues. The V gene lost 7 bases and the J gene lost 2 bases, with 17 bases spanning the gap. CDR3 sequence reads: CASNIEGLTNTEAFF. The CDR3, as DNA: TGTGCCAGCAACATAGAGGGACTGACTAACACTGAAGCTTTCTTT.

This chain uses TRBV6-1 with TRBJ1-5, with D perhaps TRBD1 (6 bases). Germline values: CDR1 MNHNS, CDR2 SASEGT. V gave up 9 bases and J gave up 7 bases, with 16 bases separating them. The CDR3 contains 13 residues. The CDR3 region is CASLQGLRQPQHF. The DNA of the CDR3 is TGTGCCAGTCTACAGGGATTGCGACAGCCCCAGCATTTT.

This clone has a handful of counts. The chain combines TRBV19 with TRBJ1-6; D unclear. Trimming left V 7 bases short and J 0 bases short, with 13 bases between. The length of the CDR3 is 16 residues. Looked up from germline, CDR1 is LNHDA and CDR2 is SQIVND (reference sequence). CDR3 nucleotide sequence: TGTGCCAGTAATAACCCGGGGAGCTCCTATAATTCACCCCTCCACTTT. It translates to CASNNPGSSYNSPLHF.

By share, this clone ranks as large. The chain carries TRBV9 and TRBJ1-2, with a weak D call TRBD1 (6 bases). The CDR3 length is 11 residues. V was cut by 6 bases and J by 8 bases, with 11 bases left in between. CDR1 is SGDLS, CDR2 YYNGEE, per germline. CDR3 DNA: TGTGCCAGCATGGGGGGCGGAGGCTACACCTTC. This codes for CASMGGGGYTF.

This clone was counted a few times. The chain is built from TRBV7-6 and TRBJ1-1, with D perhaps matching TRBD1 (5 bases). The CDR3 totals 15 residues. The germline V gene has CDR1 SGHVS and CDR2 FNYEAQ. V dropped 2 bases and J dropped 0 bases, with 10 bases sitting between them. The CDR3 sequence is CASSLREGMNTEAFF. The CDR3, as DNA: TGTGCCAGCAGCTTACGGGAGGGGATGAACACTGAAGCTTTCTTT.

The rearrangement joins TRBV2 to TRBJ2-7; no definite D call. Germline V lookup: CDR1 SNHLY, CDR2 FYNNEI. Trimming shortened V by 7 bases and J by 1 base, and 11 bases separated the two germline ends. There are 13 residues in the CDR3. The CDR3 region has the DNA TGTGCCAGCATCCGGCAGGAGTCCTACGAGCAGTACTTC. It encodes CASIRQESYEQYF.

The chain carries TRBV18 and TRBJ1-5; D is ambiguous. The CDR3 sequence is 16 residues long. The germline V gene encodes CDR1 KGHSH and CDR2 LQKENI. V lost 3 bases and J lost 2, with 14 bases in between. This chain's CDR3 is CASSPNYSFGNQPQHF. In nucleotides, the CDR3 is TGTGCCAGCTCACCCAATTACAGCTTTGGCAATCAGCCCCAGCATTTT.

The CDR3 loop is CASSQGGFGELFF. DNA for the CDR3: TGTGCCAGCAGCCAAGGCGGATTCGGGGAGCTGTTTTTT. The gene calls are TRBV14 and TRBJ2-2; unclear D gene. Germline lookup yields CDR1 SGHDN and CDR2 FVKESK. The CDR3 loop spans 13 amino acids. Trimming stripped 1 base from V and 7 bases from J, with 7 bases between.

This clone was found many times. This chain uses TRBV19 with TRBJ2-7; D may correspond to TRBD1 or TRBD2 (5 bases each). The V gene's germline CDR1 is LNHDA and CDR2 SQIVND (reference sequence). The CDR3 is made up of 14 amino acids. Trimming shortened V by 5 bases and J by 2 bases, and 13 bases separated the two germline ends. The DNA of the CDR3 is TGTGCCAGTAGTTGGGGACCGAGGACCTACGAGCAGTACTTC. It encodes CASSWGPRTYEQYF.

The chain uses TRBV7-3 and TRBJ2-1; D remains ambiguous. The germline V gene encodes CDR1 SGHTA and CDR2 FQGTGA. The CDR3 runs 12 residues. V dropped 2 bases and J dropped 12 bases, with 11 bases sitting between them. The CDR3 DNA sequence: TGTGCCAGCAGCTTAGAACGTAGTGGGCAGTTCTTC. The encoded protein is CASSLERSGQFF.

This sequence joins TRBV4-1 and TRBJ2-7; D may be TRBD1 (6 bases). With 0 bases removed from V and 1 base from J, the gap between germline ends came to 13 bases. Per the germline V gene, CDR1 is MGHRA and CDR2 is YSYEKL. There are 16 residues in the CDR3. The CDR3 spells CASSQEYRDTSYEQYF. Written as DNA, the CDR3 is TGCGCCAGCAGCCAAGAATATCGGGACACGTCCTACGAGCAGTACTTC.

The J gene is TRBJ1-5, the V gene TRBV7-2, with TRBD1 as a possible D gene (6 bases). CDR3 length: 17 amino acids. Germline values: CDR1 SGHTA, CDR2 FQGNSA. Trimming shortened V by 5 bases and J by 2 bases, and 19 bases separated the two germline ends. Written as DNA, the CDR3 is TGTGCCAGCAGCCCCACCCGACTCAGGGGCGGCAATCAGCCCCAGCATTTT. Amino acids: CASSPTRLRGGNQPQHF.

This clone was counted a few times. This rearrangement joins TRBV5-6 to TRBJ1-4, with a possible D match to TRBD1 (5 bases). Trimming shortened V by 0 bases and J by 5 bases, and 5 bases separated the two germline ends. The CDR3 is 13 residues long. The V gene's germline CDR1 is SGHDT and CDR2 YYEEEE. Written as DNA, the CDR3 is TGTGCCAGCAGCTTGGACAGGAATGAAAAACTGTTTTTT. Translation: CASSLDRNEKLFF.

The V call is TRBV7-8, the J call TRBJ2-2; TRBD1 is a possible D gene (5 bases). The CDR3 has 16 amino acids. Germline V gene data show CDR1 as SGHVS and CDR2 as FQNEAQ. Trimming cost V 4 bases and J 6 bases, with 18 bases left between them. CDR3: CASSSQMLGASGELFF. Here the CDR3 DNA reads TGTGCCAGCAGCTCCCAAATGCTAGGGGCATCCGGGGAGCTGTTTTTT.

To note about this clone: A junction end diverges from the germline sequence, so it may reflect a read error. The rearrangement uses TRBV7-6 and TRBJ1-2, with D possibly TRBD1 on 6 matching bases. Germline CDR1 is SGHVS and CDR2 is FNYEAQ. The CDR3 spans 13 residues. CDR3 in DNA: TGTGCCAGCAGCGCGAATCAGGACAGCCCGCGTTCCTTC. Its translation is CASSANQDSPRSF.

This clone was seen a few times. This chain connects TRBV19 to TRBJ1-5, with D perhaps matching TRBD1 (6 bases). The CDR3 has 16 amino acids. The V end was cut by 4 bases, the J end by 4 bases, with 17 bases between. Germline-derived CDR1 and CDR2 are LNHDA and SQIVND (reference sequence). The CDR3 nucleotides are TGTGCCAGTAGTACGGGGGCAGGGCGACGGAATCAGCCCCAGCATTTT. This gives the protein CASSTGAGRRNQPQHF.

The rearrangement joins TRBV30 to TRBJ1-1; D might be TRBD1 (5 bases). Looked up from germline, CDR1 is GTSNPN and CDR2 is SVGIG (reference sequence). V was shortened by 0 bases and J by 3 bases, with 17 bases between the two germline ends. This CDR3 has 16 amino acids. The CDR3 sequence: CAWSVRGFKLYTEAFF. DNA of the CDR3: TGTGCCTGGAGTGTTAGGGGTTTCAAGCTGTACACTGAAGCTTTCTTT.

The V call is TRBV29-1, the J call TRBJ2-1, with 10 bases that match TRBD1. CDR3 size: 13 residues. V lost 5 bases and J lost 8; bases outside the gene matches: 6. Germline values: CDR1 SQVTM, CDR2 ANQGSEA. The CDR3 region has the DNA TGCAGCGTTCAGGGGACAGGGGAACATGAGCAGTTCTTC. Its protein is CSVQGTGEHEQFF.